The 29 T cell receptor beta chains reported below all come from one sample, sequenced in a study of PD-1 blockade in classical Hodgkin lymphoma. Relapses following autologous stem cell transplantation were seen in all patients, with brentuximab vedotin exposure varying. The table came from immunoSEQ multiplex PCR; TCRdb's copy has only in-frame clones and leaves some out. The sample holds 20,000 to 25,000 clones, approximately 81% seen once. This specimen was peripheral blood mononuclear cells (PBMCs), taken before the second cycle of nivolumab. The receptors come from a human donor with classical Hodgkin lymphoma.

The chain is built from TRBV6-5 and TRBJ1-2, with D unresolved. Trimming removed 4 bases from V and 8 bases from J, with 8 bases in between. Germline CDR1 and CDR2: MNHEY and SVGAGI. The CDR3 is 11 amino acids. The CDR3 coding sequence is TGTGCCAGCAGTTCTGGCACGGGCTACACCTTC. Protein sequence: CASSSGTGYTF.

The chain links TRBV7-8 to TRBJ2-5; no firm D call. Trimming shortened V by 0 bases and J by 1 base, and 12 bases separated the two germline ends. CDR1 SGHVS and CDR2 FQNEAQ come from the germline V gene. CDR3 length equals 16 residues. CDR3 in DNA: TGTGCCAGCAGCTTAGCGAGGCTGGCAGGCCAAGAGACCCAGTACTTC. Translating it yields CASSLARLAGQETQYF.

J is TRBJ1-3 and V is TRBV28; D uncertain. Germline CDR1 is MDHEN and CDR2 is SYDVKM. The V and J ends lost 3 bases and 0 bases respectively, with 3 bases between them. CDR3 length: 13 amino acids. In DNA form, the CDR3 reads TGTGCCAGCAGTTTCCTCTCTGGAAACACCATATATTTT. It translates to CASSFLSGNTIYF.

The gene calls are TRBV18 and TRBJ2-1; D is uncertain. Germline V CDR1 and CDR2: KGHSH, LQKENI. The length of the CDR3 is 13 residues. Between the trimmed V and J ends, which lost 3 bases and 7 bases, there was a span of 10 bases. The CDR3 spells CASSPQPSNEQFF. CDR3 coding DNA: TGTGCCAGCTCACCCCAGCCCAGTAATGAGCAGTTCTTC.

V usage is TRBV6-1 and J usage is TRBJ2-1; possible D gene TRBD2, 6 bases. This CDR3 has 15 residues. Germline-derived CDR1 and CDR2 are MNHNS and SASEGT. V was shortened by 6 bases and J by 0 bases, with 12 bases between the two germline ends. CDR3 in amino acids: CASRMGLSSYNEQFF. The CDR3 DNA follows: TGTGCCAGCAGAATGGGACTGAGCTCCTACAATGAGCAGTTCTTC.

This clone has a handful of counts. This chain links TRBV2 with TRBJ2-1; D uncertain. Deletions cut 7 bases from V and 10 bases from J, with 17 bases between. CDR3 length: 13 amino acids. The germline gives CDR1 SNHLY, CDR2 FYNNEI. CDR3 protein: CASNTLWGSEQFF. CDR3 bases: TGTGCCAGCAATACCCTCTGGGGTTCCGAGCAGTTCTTC. The full variable domain, in which reference TRBV2 and TRBJ2-1 provide the parts outside the CDR3, is EPEVTQTPSHQVTQMGQEVILRCVPISNHLYFYWYRQILGQKVEFLVSFYNNEISEKSEIFDDQFSVERPDGSNFTLKIRSTKLEDSAMYFCASNTLWGSEQFFGPGTRLTVL.

In its sample, this clone was seen once. The chain has TRBV7-9 and TRBJ2-5; TRBD1 aligns across 10 bases. CDR1 is SEHNR and CDR2 is FQNEAQ in the germline V gene (reference sequence). The J segment lost 7 bases and the V segment lost 1 base, leaving 9 bases of the junction unmatched. The CDR3 loop spans 16 amino acids. The chain's CDR3 is CASSLGATGGIVTQYF. DNA of the CDR3: TGTGCCAGCAGCTTAGGGGCGACAGGGGGCATAGTGACCCAGTACTTC.

This chain links TRBV27 with TRBJ2-2; D is possibly TRBD1 (5 bases). Germline-derived CDR1 and CDR2 are MNHEY and SMNVEV (reference sequence). Trimming pared 5 bases from V and 0 bases from J, leaving 10 bases between. There are 15 residues in the CDR3. As DNA, the CDR3 is TGTGCCAGCAGTGTTGGGGCCGCGAACACCGGGGAGCTGTTTTTT. Protein product: CASSVGAANTGELFF.

The CDR3 bases are TGCGCCAGTAACACCGGGACAGGGTCGGAGACCCAGTACTTC. This encodes CASNTGTGSETQYF. This chain uses TRBV5-1 with TRBJ2-5; 9 bases map to TRBD1. The J segment lost 5 bases and the V segment lost 8 bases, leaving 10 bases of the junction unmatched. Germline V gene data show CDR1 as SGHRS and CDR2 as YFSETQ. The length of the CDR3 is 14 residues. The full variable domain, its missing parts supplied by reference TRBV5-1 and TRBJ2-5, is KAGVTQTPRYLIKTRGQQVTLSCSPISGHRSVSWYQQTPGQGLQFLFEYFSETQRNKGNFPGRFSGRQFSNSRSEMNVSTLELGDSALYLCASNTGTGSETQYFGPGTRLLVL.

The chain carries TRBV5-1 and TRBJ2-3, with D maybe TRBD1 (5 bases). This CDR3 is 15 amino acids long. CDR1 SGHRS and CDR2 YFSETQ come from the germline V gene. Trimming took 0 bases from V and 2 from J, leaving 10 bases between them. The chain's CDR3 is CASSLGSGHTDTQYF. CDR3 nucleotide sequence: TGCGCCAGCAGCTTGGGTTCAGGGCACACAGATACGCAGTATTTT.

CDR3: CASSAGTGPGETQYF. The CDR3 DNA is TGTGCCAGCAGCGCCGGGACAGGGCCGGGGGAGACCCAGTACTTC. The genes are TRBV11-2 and TRBJ2-5, with 9 bases lining up with TRBD1. Germline V gives CDR1 SGHAT, CDR2 FQNNGV. There are 15 residues in the CDR3. V gave up 5 bases and J gave up 5 bases; unmatched junction bases: 9.

Here the CDR3 reads CAWSVLSRGGGPFPRSTDTQYF. DNA for the CDR3: TGTGCCTGGAGCGTATTATCGCGAGGGGGGGGGCCCTTCCCTAGAAGCACAGATACGCAGTATTTT. V is TRBV30 and J is TRBJ2-3; D possibly corresponds to TRBD2 (7 bases). Trimming stripped 3 bases from V and 0 bases from J, with 34 bases between. Germline CDR1 and CDR2: GTSNPN and SVGIG (reference sequence). The CDR3 covers 22 residues.

V is TRBV5-1 and J is TRBJ1-2; TRBD1 is a possible D gene (6 bases). The CDR3 runs 15 residues. Trimming cost V 4 bases and J 2 bases, with 15 bases left between them. Looked up from germline, CDR1 is SGHRS and CDR2 is YFSETQ. The DNA for the CDR3 is TGCGCCAGCAGCGCCCAGACCGGGACAAACTATGGCTACACCTTC. Its translation is CASSAQTGTNYGYTF.

This rearrangement joins TRBV7-8 to TRBJ2-3; 10 nucleotides agree with TRBD1. The V gene end was trimmed by 3 bases and the J gene end by 6 bases; junction bases not matched to a gene: 24. The CDR3 consists of 21 residues. The germline V gene has CDR1 SGHVS and CDR2 FQNEAQ. The CDR3: CASSFPLLPRPGTGEADTQYF. The CDR3 region has the DNA TGTGCCAGCAGCTTCCCCTTATTACCACGCCCCGGGACAGGGGAGGCGGATACGCAGTATTTT.

The sample holds a few counts of this clone. The rearrangement uses TRBV29-1 and TRBJ2-7; perhaps TRBD2 as D (6 bases). CDR3 length equals 11 residues. V was trimmed by 3 bases and J by 5 bases, leaving 8 bases between them. The germline V gene encodes CDR1 SQVTM and CDR2 ANQGSEA. For the CDR3, the DNA is TGCAGCGTTGAGGGAGGTCACGAGCAGTACTTC. Its translation: CSVEGGHEQYF.

This clone is a singleton in its sample. The CDR3: CASSPLPGQDYEQYF. The CDR3 nucleotides read TGTGCCAGCTCACCTCTCCCGGGACAGGACTACGAGCAGTACTTC. The chain employs TRBV18 and TRBJ2-7; TRBD1 aligns across 8 bases. Germline CDR1 is KGHSH and CDR2 is LQKENI. This CDR3 has 15 amino acids. Trimming at V came to 3 bases and at J to 3 bases, leaving 7 bases not matched to a gene.

The chain uses TRBV11-2 and TRBJ2-7, with D perhaps matching TRBD2 (6 bases). The CDR3 has 15 amino acids. Trimming took off 0 bases at V and 0 bases at J, with 9 bases between the two ends. The germline CDR1 and CDR2 sequences are SGHAT and FQNNGV. The CDR3 here is CASSLEPGSSYEQYF. In nucleotides, the CDR3 is TGTGCCAGCAGCTTAGAACCCGGGAGCTCCTACGAGCAGTACTTC.

By share, this clone ranks as large. J is TRBJ2-2 and V is TRBV7-9; D might be TRBD1 or TRBD2, each matching 5 bases. Trimming took 3 bases from V and 11 from J, leaving 16 bases between them. This CDR3 spans 14 amino acids. Germline-derived CDR1 and CDR2 are SEHNR and FQNEAQ (reference sequence). CDR3 sequence: CASSFVQTGGELFF. CDR3 nucleotides: TGTGCCAGCAGCTTCGTACAAACAGGAGGCGAGCTGTTTTTT.

This clone occurred a few times. The chain has TRBV19 and TRBJ1-5; D gene unclear. V dropped 6 bases and J dropped 2 bases, with 17 bases sitting between them. CDR3 length: 16 residues. Germline V gene lookup returns CDR1 LNHDA and CDR2 SQIVND (reference sequence). In nucleotides, the CDR3 is TGTGCCAGTAGCCGGGGATCCCACGGGGGCAATCAGCCCCAGCATTTT. Translating gives CASSRGSHGGNQPQHF.

The CDR3 reads CASSIDLSQGNTEAFF. CDR3 sequence (DNA): TGTGCCAGTAGTATAGATCTTTCACAGGGGAACACTGAAGCTTTCTTT. This sequence joins TRBV19 and TRBJ1-1; D is perhaps TRBD1 (6 bases). There are 16 residues in the CDR3. The V and J ends lost 0 bases and 1 base respectively, with 12 bases between them. Germline CDR1 is LNHDA and CDR2 is SQIVND (reference sequence).

This rearrangement joins TRBV9 to TRBJ1-2, with 7 bases matching TRBD1. CDR3 length equals 14 residues. Trimming took 4 bases from V and 10 from J; bases not matched to a gene: 13. Looked up from germline, CDR1 is SGDLS and CDR2 is YYNGEE. CDR3 sequence: CASSFRAGEGAYTF. In DNA, the CDR3 is TGTGCCAGCAGCTTCCGAGCGGGGGAGGGGGCCTACACCTTC.

This chain links TRBV9 with TRBJ2-5, with a tentative D call TRBD2 (6 bases). The V and J ends lost 0 bases and 5 bases respectively, with 14 bases between them. The CDR3 consists of 15 residues. CDR1 and CDR2 from the germline V gene are SGDLS and YYNGEE. In nucleotides, the CDR3 is TGTGCCAGCAGCGTAGCGCCGGGGGACGGTGAGACCCAGTACTTC. Amino acids: CASSVAPGDGETQYF.

The chain employs TRBV4-2 and TRBJ1-2; TRBD1 matches 7 bases. The CDR3 consists of 16 residues. The germline V gene encodes CDR1 LGHNA and CDR2 YNFKEQ. V lost 0 bases and J lost 3; bases outside the gene matches: 7. This CDR3 is CASSQDAQGVYYGYTF. The DNA of the CDR3 is TGTGCCAGCAGCCAAGATGCGCAGGGGGTTTACTATGGCTACACCTTC.

This CDR3 reads CASRHNGQGAREQYF. DNA of the CDR3: TGTGCCAGCAGACATAACGGACAGGGGGCGCGAGAGCAGTACTTC. The chain links TRBV7-2 to TRBJ2-7, with 11 nucleotides matching TRBD1. There are 15 residues in the CDR3. Germline lookup yields CDR1 SGHTA and CDR2 FQGNSA. J gave up 7 bases and V 6 bases, and 11 bases lay outside the gene matches.

J is TRBJ2-5 and V is TRBV6-5, with D perhaps matching TRBD2 (5 bases). TRBJ2-7 matches the DNA end more closely, so the J call is doubtful. Per germline, CDR1 MNHEY and CDR2 SVGAGI. The CDR3 has 14 amino acids. CDR3 sequence: CASSTTRTTYEQYF. The CDR3 region has the DNA TGTGCCAGCAGTACTACTAGAACAACCTACGAGCAGTACTTC.

The rearrangement joins TRBV29-1 to TRBJ2-2; 9 nucleotides agree with TRBD1. From germline, CDR1 is SQVTM and CDR2 ANQGSEA. The CDR3 sequence is 17 residues long. V dropped 2 bases and J dropped 6; count of bases not matched to a gene: 13. The CDR3 protein is CSVESGDRVVMAGELFF. CDR3 coding DNA: TGCAGCGTTGAATCAGGGGACAGGGTAGTTATGGCCGGGGAGCTGTTTTTT.

The V gene is TRBV9, the J gene TRBJ2-3; TRBD1 matches at 10 bases. J lost 2 bases, V lost 3 bases, and 6 bases had no gene match. Germline CDR1 reads SGDLS; CDR2 reads YYNGEE. The CDR3 consists of 16 residues. This chain's CDR3 is CASSGDRGPTTDTQYF. CDR3 nucleotides: TGTGCCAGCAGCGGTGACAGGGGGCCGACCACAGATACGCAGTATTTT.

In this sample, this clone turned up a few times. J is TRBJ1-1 and V is TRBV19, with 7 bases that match TRBD1. CDR3 length equals 13 residues. The V gene's germline CDR1 is LNHDA and CDR2 SQIVND (reference sequence). J was trimmed by 7 bases and V by 8 bases; bases with no gene match: 10. In nucleotides, the CDR3 is TGTGCCAGTCAAAGGACAGGTGTTAATGAAGCTTTCTTT. This codes for CASQRTGVNEAFF.

This chain links TRBV9 with TRBJ1-1; D gene uncertain. This CDR3 spans 14 amino acids. Germline V gene lookup returns CDR1 SGDLS and CDR2 YYNGEE. V lost 3 bases, J lost 11 bases, and 20 bases lay in between. The CDR3 DNA follows: TGTGCCAGCAGCGCCGATTCCGGGCCCCAAAACGCTTTCTTT. Protein product: CASSADSGPQNAFF. The full variable domain, completed using reference TRBV9 and TRBJ1-1, is DSGVTQTPKHLITATGQRVTLRCSPRSGDLSVYWYQQSLDQGLQFLIQYYNGEERAKGNILERFSAQQFPDLHSELNLSSLELGDSALYFCASSADSGPQNAFFGQGTRLTVV.